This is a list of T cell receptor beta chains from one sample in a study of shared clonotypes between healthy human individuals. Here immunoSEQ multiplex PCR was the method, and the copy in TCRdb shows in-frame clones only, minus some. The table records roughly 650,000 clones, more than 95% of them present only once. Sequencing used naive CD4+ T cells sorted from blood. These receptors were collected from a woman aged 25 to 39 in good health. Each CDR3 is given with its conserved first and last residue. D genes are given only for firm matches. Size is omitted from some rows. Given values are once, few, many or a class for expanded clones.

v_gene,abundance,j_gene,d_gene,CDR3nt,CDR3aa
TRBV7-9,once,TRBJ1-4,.,TGTGCCAGCAGCGGACCTGCAACTAATGAAAAACTGTTTTTT,CASSGPATNEKLFF
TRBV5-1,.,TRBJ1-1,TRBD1,TGCGCCAGCAGCCGACTGGACAGGACGAACACTGAAGCTTTCTTT,CASSRLDRTNTEAFF
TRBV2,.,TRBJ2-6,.,TGTGCCAGCGCAATGGGGTCTGGGGCCAACGTCCTGACTTTC,CASAMGSGANVLTF
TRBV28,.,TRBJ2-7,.,TGTGCCAGCGCAATAGAAACCTACGAGCAGTACTTC,CASAIETYEQYF
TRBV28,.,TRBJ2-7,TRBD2,TGTGCCAGCTGGCCGGGGGGACCGATCACCTACGAGCAGTACTTC,CASWPGGPITYEQYF
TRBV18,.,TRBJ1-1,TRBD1,TGTGCCAGCTCACCAGGGACAGGGGGCACTGAAGCTTTCTTT,CASSPGTGGTEAFF
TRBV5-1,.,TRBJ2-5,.,TGCGCCAGCAGCTTGGACAGGGCAGGGGAGACCCAGTACTTC,CASSLDRAGETQYF
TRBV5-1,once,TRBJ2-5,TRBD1,TGCGCCAGCAGCTTGGCGACAGGGAGAATGGAGACCCAGTACTTC,CASSLATGRMETQYF
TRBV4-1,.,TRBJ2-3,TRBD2,TGCGCCAGCAGCCGAGGACTAGCGGGAGTCATTACAGATACGCAGTATTTT,CASSRGLAGVITDTQYF
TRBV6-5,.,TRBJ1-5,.,TGTGCCAGCAGTTACGCCAGGTTAGGTCAGCCCCAGCATTTT,CASSYARLGQPQHF
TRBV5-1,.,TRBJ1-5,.,TGCGCCAGCAGCTTGGATGGTCGCAATCAGCCCCAGCATTTT,CASSLDGRNQPQHF
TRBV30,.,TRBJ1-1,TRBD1,TGTGCCTTGGACAGGGGGGGAACTGAAGCTTTCTTT,CALDRGGTEAFF
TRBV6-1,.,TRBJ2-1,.,TGTGCCAGCAGTGAAGGGAGGCCTTACAATGAGCAGTTCTTC,CASSEGRPYNEQFF
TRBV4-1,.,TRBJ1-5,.,TGCGCCAGCAGCCAAGATCGAGCAAATCAGCCCCAGCATTTT,CASSQDRANQPQHF
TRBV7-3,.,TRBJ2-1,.,TGTGCCAGCAGCATGACTAGCTACAATGAGCAGTTCTTC,CASSMTSYNEQFF
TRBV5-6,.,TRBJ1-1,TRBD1,TGTGCCAGCAGCTCCATAGACAGGGCCACTGAAGCTTTCTTT,CASSSIDRATEAFF
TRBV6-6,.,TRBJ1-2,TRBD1,TGTGCCAGCAGTTACGGAGGACAGGGGCAGGACTATGGCTACACCTTC,CASSYGGQGQDYGYTF
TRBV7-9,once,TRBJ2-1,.,TGTGCCAGCAGATCACGGGGAGCGGTTAATACTAGCTCCTACAATGAGCAGTTCTTC,CASRSRGAVNTSSYNEQFF
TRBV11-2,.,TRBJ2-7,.,TGTGCCAGCAGCCAAACCCGAGGGCCTACTAGTCCGCCAGGGGGGGAGCAGTACTTC,CASSQTRGPTSPPGGEQYF
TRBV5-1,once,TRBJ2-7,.,TGCGCCAGCAGCGAGACAAGTTACGAGCAGTACTTC,CASSETSYEQYF
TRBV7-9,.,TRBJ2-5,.,TGTGCCAGCAGCCCTCAGACGGAGACCCAGTACTTC,CASSPQTETQYF
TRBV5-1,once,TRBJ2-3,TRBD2,TGCGCCAGCAGCCCTACTAGCGGCACAGATACGCAGTATTTT,CASSPTSGTDTQYF
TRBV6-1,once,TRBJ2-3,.,TGTGCCAGCAGTGAACTAGTCCAGCGGAGCCGCACAGATACGCAGTATTTT,CASSELVQRSRTDTQYF
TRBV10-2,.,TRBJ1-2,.,TGCGCCAGCAGCTTCGGCAGGGGTGGCTACACCTTC,CASSFGRGGYTF
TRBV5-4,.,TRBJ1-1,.,TGTGCCAGCAGCTTGGGTGTAGGCACTGAAGCTTTCTTT,CASSLGVGTEAFF
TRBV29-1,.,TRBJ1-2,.,TGCAGCGTCTTAAGCCCCCTACGATCAGTAAATGGCTACACCTTC,CSVLSPLRSVNGYTF
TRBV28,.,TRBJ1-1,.,TGTGCCAGCAGCACTTCCGATTTTGAAGCTTTCTTT,CASSTSDFEAFF
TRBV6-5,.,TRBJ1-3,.,TGTGCCAGCAGTCGCCGCGGAAACTCTGGAAACACCATATATTTT,CASSRRGNSGNTIYF
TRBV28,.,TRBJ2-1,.,TGTGCCAGCAGTTTGGGGAGGCTCTGGAATGAGCAGTTCTTC,CASSLGRLWNEQFF
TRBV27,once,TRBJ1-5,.,TGTGCCAGCAGGGCGCAGGGGCCGGGCAATCAGCCCCAGCATTTT,CASRAQGPGNQPQHF
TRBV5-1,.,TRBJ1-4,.,TGCGCCAGCAGCGGCGGACGTTATGAAAAACTGTTTTTT,CASSGGRYEKLFF
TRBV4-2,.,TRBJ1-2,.,TGTGCCAGCAGCGTCCGGGACACTGCTAACTATGGCTACACCTTC,CASSVRDTANYGYTF
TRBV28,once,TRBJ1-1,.,TGTGCCAGCATTCCCTCCTTGGGGAACACTGAAGCTTTCTTT,CASIPSLGNTEAFF
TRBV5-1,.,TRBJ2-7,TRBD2,TGCGCCAGCAGCCCGCGTTCGGGGGGTCCCGGCGAGCAGTACTTC,CASSPRSGGPGEQYF
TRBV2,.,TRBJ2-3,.,TGTGCCAGCATGAACACGAAACGCACAGATACGCAGTATTTT,CASMNTKRTDTQYF
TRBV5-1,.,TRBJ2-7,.,TGCGCCAGCAGCTTGGATGCCGGAATCTACGAGCAGTACTTC,CASSLDAGIYEQYF
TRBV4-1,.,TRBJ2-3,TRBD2,TGCGCCAGCAGGCGGGTCCTAGCGGATAAGCTAACAGATACGCAGTATTTT,CASRRVLADKLTDTQYF
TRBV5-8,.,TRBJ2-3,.,TGTGCCAGCAGCTTTTCCCTTGACTCGGATACGCAGTATTTT,CASSFSLDSDTQYF
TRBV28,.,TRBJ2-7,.,TGTGCCAGCAGTTTATGGACTCTCGAGCAGTACTTC,CASSLWTLEQYF
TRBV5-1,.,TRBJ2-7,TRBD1,TGCGCCAGCAGCCCCCGGGACAGATCCTACGAGCAGTACTTC,CASSPRDRSYEQYF
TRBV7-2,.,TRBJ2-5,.,TGTGCCAGCAGCCCTGGACTCGTTATGGAGACCCAGTACTTC,CASSPGLVMETQYF
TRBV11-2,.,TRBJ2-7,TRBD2,TGTGCCAGCAGCTTAATCAAGCGGGAAGGGTCCTACGAGCAGTACTTC,CASSLIKREGSYEQYF
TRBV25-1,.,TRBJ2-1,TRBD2,TGTGCCAGCAGCCCGCCGGCGGGAGGTTTAGATGAGCAGTTCTTC,CASSPPAGGLDEQFF
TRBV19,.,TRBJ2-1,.,TGTGCCAGTAGTATGAGGCCGCCTGGGGGCAATGAGCAGTTCTTC,CASSMRPPGGNEQFF
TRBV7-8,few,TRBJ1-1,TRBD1,TGTGCCAGCAGATCAAACGCACCCGGACAGGACAACACTGAAGCTTTCTTT,CASRSNAPGQDNTEAFF
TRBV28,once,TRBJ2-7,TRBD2,TGTGCCAGCAGTTTATCAGCGGGAGTCTACGAGCAGTACTTC,CASSLSAGVYEQYF
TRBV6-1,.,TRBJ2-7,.,TGTGCCAGCGGACTATACCCCGCCTACGAGCAGTACTTC,CASGLYPAYEQYF
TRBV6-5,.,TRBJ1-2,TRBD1,TGTGCCAGCAGCCCGAGACAGGGGGTCTATGGCTACACCTTC,CASSPRQGVYGYTF